A selection of T cell receptor beta chains follows, all from one sample in a study of cytomegalovirus exposure and HLA in healthy donors. Some clones are missing from TCRdb's copy, which holds only in-frame ones; the method was immunoSEQ multiplex PCR. The profile shows around 200,000 clones, around 80% of them singletons. The sample was PBMCs. The receptors shown here come from a man in his forties or fifties in good health and CMV-seronegative. Each CDR3 is given with its conserved first and last residue. The order of the fields is clone size, J gene, V gene, D gene, CDR3 length, CDR3 protein, CDR3 DNA. A D gene is named only where the DNA matches it firmly. For some rows the clone size is stated as once, few or many, or as a class when expanded; others skip it.

>-|TRBJ2-1|TRBV19|-|15
CASSILGSSYNEQFF
TGTGCCAGTAGTATTCTAGGATCAAGCTACAATGAGCAGTTCTTC
>-|TRBJ2-3|TRBV27|TRBD2|17
CASSRDSGGPSTDTQYF
TGTGCCAGCTCAAGAGACAGCGGGGGGCCGAGCACAGATACGCAGTATTTT
>-|TRBJ2-1|TRBV7-2|TRBD1|15
CASSLGTGGRGEQFF
TGTGCCAGCAGCTTAGGGACAGGGGGCAGGGGGGAGCAGTTCTTC
>few|TRBJ2-5|TRBV9|-|15
CASSPMGLSDYEQYF
TGTGCCAGCAGCCCCATGGGGCTGTCGGATTATGAGCAGTACTTC
>-|TRBJ1-5|TRBV6-1|-|13
CASSGYRVEPQHF
TGTGCCAGCAGTGGTTACAGGGTCGAACCCCAGCATTTT
>-|TRBJ1-2|TRBV4-3|-|15
CASSQDPSGNYGYTF
TGCGCCAGCAGCCAAGATCCGTCAGGGAACTATGGCTACACCTTC
>-|TRBJ1-3|TRBV5-6|TRBD1|16
CASRWGQGNTGNTIYF
TGTGCCAGCAGATGGGGACAGGGGAATACTGGAAACACCATATATTTT
>-|TRBJ2-2|TRBV18|-|15
CASSPNLDSTGELFF
TGTGCCAGCTCACCAAATCTAGACAGCACCGGGGAGCTGTTTTTT
>-|TRBJ2-5|TRBV30|-|14
CAWSVGLAQETQYF
TGTGCCTGGAGTGTAGGTCTAGCACAAGAGACCCAGTACTTC
>-|TRBJ2-1|TRBV7-3|TRBD2|15
CASSLLGGRGHEQFF
TGTGCCAGCAGCTTACTGGGCGGGAGAGGGCATGAGCAGTTCTTC
>-|TRBJ1-1|TRBV4-1|TRBD1|12
CASSQDRGEAFF
TGCGCCAGCAGCCAGGACAGGGGGGAAGCTTTCTTT
>-|TRBJ2-7|TRBV28|-|11
CASSGGYEQYF
TGTGCCAGCAGCGGAGGGTACGAGCAGTACTTC
>-|TRBJ2-7|TRBV9|-|13
CASSPSQGNEQYF
TGTGCCAGCAGCCCCAGTCAGGGAAACGAGCAGTACTTC
>-|TRBJ2-2|TRBV18|TRBD2|17
CASSLTSLAGGTGELFF
TGTGCCAGCTCACTCACTTCACTAGCGGGCGGAACCGGGGAGCTGTTTTTT
>-|TRBJ1-2|TRBV27|TRBD1|16
CASSLTGGDYGHGYTF
TGTGCCAGCAGTTTAACAGGGGGGGACTATGGGCATGGCTACACCTTC
>once|TRBJ1-1|TRBV30|-|11
CAFTENTEAFF
TGTGCCTTTACTGAGAACACTGAAGCTTTCTTT
>-|TRBJ2-7|TRBV28|TRBD1|13
CASRLPQGHEQYF
TGTGCCAGCAGACTTCCACAGGGGCACGAGCAGTACTTC
>-|TRBJ2-7|TRBV6-1|TRBD2|14
CAAHSSGSFYEQYF
TGTGCCGCTCACTCTAGCGGGAGTTTTTACGAGCAGTACTTC
>-|TRBJ2-7|TRBV10-3|-|14
CAINSAGTTYEQYF
TGTGCCATCAACTCTGCCGGGACAACCTACGAGCAGTACTTC
>-|TRBJ2-3|TRBV6-5|-|16
CASSYNTGFSTDTQYF
TGTGCCAGCAGCTACAACACAGGGTTTAGCACAGATACGCAGTATTTT
>-|TRBJ2-3|TRBV10-1|-|13
CASSDLRTDTQYF
TGCGCCAGCAGTGATCTTCGCACAGATACGCAGTATTTT
>-|TRBJ2-5|TRBV2|TRBD2|21
CASMTRDRGTEGLAGGETQYF
TGTGCCAGCATGACAAGGGACAGGGGAACTGAGGGACTAGCGGGAGGAGAGACCCAGTACTTC
>-|TRBJ1-3|TRBV7-8|-|14
CASSAGANGNTIYF
TGTGCCAGCAGCGCGGGGGCTAATGGAAACACCATATATTTT
>-|TRBJ1-1|TRBV5-1|-|12
CASSWGGQEAFF
TGCGCCAGCAGCTGGGGAGGGCAAGAAGCTTTCTTT
>-|TRBJ1-3|TRBV4-2|-|16
CASREKEGPTGNTIYF
TGTGCCAGCAGGGAGAAGGAGGGGCCAACTGGAAACACCATATATTTT
>-|TRBJ1-1|TRBV6-5|TRBD1|14
CASKTGTGRTEAFF
TGTGCCAGCAAAACCGGGACAGGGCGCACTGAAGCTTTCTTT
>-|TRBJ1-1|TRBV7-2|TRBD1|16
CASSLGTRGRNTEAFF
TGTGCCAGCAGCTTGGGGACCAGGGGGAGGAACACTGAAGCTTTCTTT
>few|TRBJ2-3|TRBV28|TRBD2|15
CASSLTSGGPDTQYF
TGTGCCAGCAGTTTAACTAGCGGAGGCCCAGATACGCAGTATTTT
>-|TRBJ1-6|TRBV19|-|13
CASNARRDSPLHF
TGTGCCAGTAACGCCAGGAGGGATTCACCCCTCCACTTT
>-|TRBJ2-7|TRBV19|-|13
CASSILAGYEQYF
TGTGCCAGTAGTATACTAGCAGGTTACGAGCAGTACTTC
>-|TRBJ2-5|TRBV7-9|TRBD2|11
CAGGGKETQYF
TGTGCAGGCGGGGGAAAAGAGACCCAGTACTTC
>-|TRBJ2-7|TRBV27|TRBD1|14
CASSRQGENYEQYF
TGTGCCAGCAGTCGACAGGGGGAAAACTACGAGCAGTACTTC
>-|TRBJ1-5|TRBV27|-|14
CASSRQGPNQPQHF
TGTGCCAGCAGTCGGCAGGGGCCCAATCAGCCCCAGCATTTT
>-|TRBJ2-3|TRBV7-9|TRBD1|14
CASSADRAKDTQYF
TGTGCCAGCAGCGCGGACAGGGCTAAAGATACGCAGTATTTT
>-|TRBJ2-7|TRBV5-1|TRBD1|15
CASSLTTGGKYEQYF
TGCGCCAGCAGCCTGACTACAGGGGGCAAGTACGAGCAGTACTTC
>-|TRBJ2-7|TRBV28|-|11
CASKGGVEQYF
TGTGCCAGCAAAGGTGGAGTCGAGCAGTACTTC
>-|TRBJ2-5|TRBV6-1|TRBD2|13
CASKAGVVETQYF
TGTGCCAGCAAGGCGGGAGTTGTAGAGACCCAGTACTTC
>-|TRBJ2-7|TRBV7-2|-|14
CASSSPHGSYEQYF
TGTGCCAGCAGCTCCCCCCACGGGTCCTACGAGCAGTACTTC
>-|TRBJ2-1|TRBV7-3|TRBD2|16
CASSENSGGIGNEQFF
TGTGCCAGCAGCGAAAATAGCGGGGGTATTGGGAATGAGCAGTTCTTC
>once|TRBJ1-2|TRBV25-1|-|16
CASNSARGGLSYGYTF
TGTGCCAGCAACTCCGCACGGGGGGGGCTTAGCTATGGCTACACCTTC
>few|TRBJ1-5|TRBV6-1|-|14
CASRGLYWNQPQHF
TGTGCCAGCAGGGGACTCTATTGGAATCAGCCCCAGCATTTT
>-|TRBJ2-5|TRBV27|TRBD2|16
CASSPGLAGIGETQYF
TGTGCCAGCAGTCCCGGACTAGCGGGAATTGGGGAGACCCAGTACTTC
>-|TRBJ2-7|TRBV7-2|TRBD1|15
CASSVRDRDHYEQYF
TGTGCCAGCAGCGTCCGGGACAGGGATCACTACGAGCAGTACTTC
>-|TRBJ1-5|TRBV9|TRBD1|14
CASSGGTGNAPQHF
TGTGCCAGCAGCGGGGGGACAGGGAATGCGCCCCAGCATTTT
>once|TRBJ2-7|TRBV7-9|-|15
CASSLGTAPSYEQYF
TGTGCCAGCAGCTTAGGAACAGCTCCCTCCTACGAGCAGTACTTC
>once|TRBJ2-7|TRBV18|TRBD2|14
CASSPPGGSYEQYF
TGTGCCAGCTCACCACCGGGAGGGTCCTACGAGCAGTACTTC
>-|TRBJ1-1|TRBV28|-|15
CASSPLGVAGGKAFF
TGTGCCAGCAGTCCTCTCGGGGTGGCAGGTGGCAAAGCTTTCTTT
>-|TRBJ2-6|TRBV19|-|19
CASSIPAQGFFPGANVLTF
TGTGCCAGTAGTATACCGGCGCAGGGTTTCTTCCCCGGGGCCAACGTCCTGACTTTC
>-|TRBJ2-7|TRBV4-3|-|21
CASSPPEDDSGKFFYYYEQYF
TGCGCCAGCAGCCCCCCTGAGGACGACAGTGGGAAGTTTTTCTACTACTACGAGCAGTACTTC
>-|TRBJ1-4|TRBV7-8|-|15
CASSLGLGRGEKLFF
TGTGCCAGCAGCTTAGGCCTGGGGAGAGGCGAAAAACTGTTTTTT
>-|TRBJ1-1|TRBV7-2|-|13
CASSSPRRLDTFF
TGTGCCAGCAGCTCCCCGAGGAGGCTGGATACTTTCTTT
>-|TRBJ2-7|TRBV27|TRBD2|16
CASSPTGLAGGYEQYF
TGTGCCAGCAGTCCGACGGGGCTAGCGGGAGGCTACGAGCAGTACTTC
>-|TRBJ2-1|TRBV4-2|-|14
CASSHRGGYNEQFF
TGTGCCAGCAGCCACCGAGGGGGTTACAATGAGCAGTTCTTC
>-|TRBJ2-7|TRBV10-1|-|14
CASSPHGGTYEQYF
TGCGCCAGCAGTCCCCATGGCGGTACCTACGAGCAGTACTTC
>-|TRBJ2-5|TRBV7-9|TRBD2|16
CASSSGLAGGQETQYF
TGTGCCAGCAGCTCGGGACTAGCGGGGGGGCAGGAGACCCAGTACTTC
>-|TRBJ2-7|TRBV10-2|-|14
CASSFGGSSYEQYF
TGCGCCAGCAGTTTTGGAGGTTCTTCCTACGAGCAGTACTTC
>once|TRBJ1-2|TRBV10-3|-|15
CAISESKGSRHGYTF
TGTGCCATCAGTGAGTCGAAGGGGTCTCGGCATGGCTACACCTTC
>-|TRBJ2-1|TRBV19|TRBD1|15
CASSTRQGDTNEQFF
TGTGCCAGTAGTACCAGACAGGGAGATACAAATGAGCAGTTCTTC
>-|TRBJ2-7|TRBV27|TRBD1|13
CASSWTGAYEQYF
TGTGCCAGCAGTTGGACAGGGGCCTACGAGCAGTACTTC
>-|TRBJ2-5|TRBV19|TRBD2|15
CASSTGLPIGETQYF
TGTGCCAGTAGTACGGGACTACCCATAGGGGAGACCCAGTACTTC